Shown below are 5 T cell receptor beta chains from a single sample sequenced in a study of shared clonotypes between healthy human individuals. TCRdb's table, derived via immunoSEQ multiplex PCR, lists solely in-frame clones and lacks some. The data contain 2.3 million or so clones, just over 90% of them singletons. The sequencing input was naive CD4+ T cells from PBMCs. Indicated subset: CD45RA+ positively selected. All receptors come from a man younger than 35 in good health. Some clones in this sample may be carry-over from other donors' samples.

This clone was detected only once. The rearrangement uses TRBV7-2 and TRBJ2-3; D is perhaps TRBD1 or TRBD2 (5 bases each). V was pared by 4 bases and J by 6 bases, with 29 bases between. This CDR3 has 19 residues. Per the germline V gene, CDR1 is SGHTA and CDR2 is FQGNSA. The DNA of the CDR3 is TGTGCCAGCAGCTCCCAGGCGGGTTCACTCCCCCTCACAGGCGATACGCAGTATTTT. This translates into CASSSQAGSLPLTGDTQYF.

The chain has TRBV2 and TRBJ1-1; the D is unclear. This CDR3 region has 12 residues. V gave up 5 bases and J gave up 0 bases, with 4 bases separating them. CDR1 and CDR2 (germline): SNHLY, FYNNEI. The CDR3 here is CASSLLNTEAFF. The CDR3 DNA reads as TGTGCCAGCAGTCTTTTGAACACTGAAGCTTTCTTT. Together with reference TRBV2 and TRBJ1-1, the CDR3 gives the full variable domain: EPEVTQTPSHQVTQMGQEVILRCVPISNHLYFYWYRQILGQKVEFLVSFYNNEISEKSEIFDDQFSVERPDGSNFTLKIRSTKLEDSAMYFCASSLLNTEAFFGQGTRLTVV.

The chain carries TRBV5-1 and TRBJ2-1; 8 positions agree with TRBD2. The CDR3 is made up of 16 amino acids. V was pared by 4 bases and J by 6 bases, with 12 bases of the junction left unmatched. Germline lookup yields CDR1 SGHRS and CDR2 YFSETQ. Here the CDR3 DNA reads TGCGCCAGCAGCGTGTCAGCGGGAGCCCTCGGCAATGAGCAGTTCTTC. The encoded protein is CASSVSAGALGNEQFF.

This sequence joins TRBV7-9 and TRBJ1-6; 8 bases line up with TRBD1. Trimming removed 1 base from V and 6 bases from J; junction bases left unmatched: 5. This CDR3 is built from 16 residues. Germline CDR1 SEHNR, CDR2 FQNEAQ (reference sequence). The CDR3 is CASSLGGRGRNSPLHF. CDR3 nucleotides: TGTGCCAGCAGCTTAGGCGGCAGGGGGCGTAATTCACCCCTCCACTTT.

The J gene is TRBJ1-1, the V gene TRBV29-1; 9 nucleotides line up with TRBD1. The CDR3 spans 15 residues. J gave up 1 base and V 6 bases, and 9 bases lay outside the gene matches. Germline V lookup: CDR1 SQVTM, CDR2 ANQGSEA. The DNA of the CDR3 is TGCAGCGTGCCCGGGACAGGGAGGAGGAACACTGAAGCTTTCTTT. This encodes CSVPGTGRRNTEAFF.